This is a list of T cell receptor beta chains from one sample in a study of T cell responses to AZD1222 COVID-19 vaccine. Produced via immunoSEQ multiplex PCR; TCRdb's table is partial and in-frame only. The table records 130,000 to 150,000 clones, 85% to 95% of them present only once. The sample in question was peripheral blood, obtained on day 0 of AZD1222 vaccination. The receptors stem from an adult in good health. Both conserved end residues are part of each CDR3. The D gene is left open where the match is weak. The size entry is marked missing in some rows and otherwise reads once, few, many or a size class.

size	J	D	V	DNA	CDR3
.	TRBJ1-5	.	TRBV27	TGTGCCAGCAGTGGAACAGGTGGGGGTGGCAATCAGCCCCAGCATTTT	CASSGTGGGGNQPQHF
.	TRBJ2-3	.	TRBV7-3	TGTGCCAGCAGCCCGGGACTGCAGGATACGCAGTATTTT	CASSPGLQDTQYF
.	TRBJ1-4	.	TRBV5-4	TGTGCCAGCAGCTTGGACGGAGATGAAAAACTGTTTTTT	CASSLDGDEKLFF
once	TRBJ2-7	.	TRBV3-1/TRBV3-2	TGTGCCAGCAGCCAATTTGGGGTGAGCGGGGAGCAGTACTTC	CASSQFGVSGEQYF
.	TRBJ1-1	.	TRBV3-1/TRBV3-2	TGTGCCAGCAGCCAAGAATGGTCGGGTCATGAAGCTTTCTTT	CASSQEWSGHEAFF
.	TRBJ2-3	.	TRBV7-3	TGTGCCAGCAGCTCAGGAACAGATACGCAGTATTTT	CASSSGTDTQYF
.	TRBJ2-2	.	TRBV9	TGTGCCAGCAGCGTCATGAACACCGGGGAGCTGTTTTTT	CASSVMNTGELFF
.	TRBJ2-7	TRBD1	TRBV5-1	TGCGCCAGCAGCGAGAAGGCCCAAAAACTGGGACAGGGGGCCTACGAGCAGTACTTC	CASSEKAQKLGQGAYEQYF
.	TRBJ1-1	.	TRBV5-6	TGTGCCAGCAGCTTTTCGCATCTTAAAAACACTGAAGCTTTCTTT	CASSFSHLKNTEAFF
.	TRBJ1-3	.	TRBV18	TGTGCCAGCTCACCCCTTGACAGCTCTGGAAACACCATATATTTT	CASSPLDSSGNTIYF
.	TRBJ1-2	.	TRBV18	TGTGCCAGCTCAACCGAAGGGCGCTATGGCTACACCTTC	CASSTEGRYGYTF
.	TRBJ2-2	TRBD1	TRBV5-4	TGTGCCAGCAGCTTGGGTGGGACAGGGAACACCGGGGAGCTGTTTTTT	CASSLGGTGNTGELFF
.	TRBJ2-7	.	TRBV27	TGTGCCAGCAGTCCGCCGGGGCCCGCCTACGAGCAGTACTTC	CASSPPGPAYEQYF
.	TRBJ2-2	.	TRBV3-1/TRBV3-2	TGTGCCAGCAGCCACACAGAGCCCGGGGAGCTGTTTTTT	CASSHTEPGELFF
few	TRBJ2-5	TRBD2	TRBV9	TGTGCCAGCAGCGTAGAGGCGGCGGGAGGTGAGACCCAGTACTTC	CASSVEAAGGETQYF
.	TRBJ1-3	.	TRBV5-1	TGCGCCAGCAGCTTGGACAGACCCTCTGGAAACACCATATATTTT	CASSLDRPSGNTIYF
.	TRBJ2-2	TRBD1	TRBV5-4	TGTGCCAGCAGCTTGCCACAGGGGGGAGCGAACACCGGGGAGCTGTTTTTT	CASSLPQGGANTGELFF
.	TRBJ2-7	.	TRBV3-1/TRBV3-2	TGTGCCAGCAGCCAAGGGGAGTACGAGCAGTACTTC	CASSQGEYEQYF
.	TRBJ1-6	.	TRBV6-5	TGTGCCAGCAGTCCCGGGACCCAATCCCCGTCCCTCCACTTT	CASSPGTQSPSLHF
.	TRBJ1-2	.	TRBV5-1	TGCGCCAGCAGCTTGGCTGGGAACTATGGCTACACCTTC	CASSLAGNYGYTF
.	TRBJ1-6	TRBD1	TRBV7-3	TGTGCCAGCAGTCCAGACAGGGGCCCAGGGAGCTCCTATAATTCACCCCTCCACTTT	CASSPDRGPGSSYNSPLHF
.	TRBJ1-2	TRBD1	TRBV30	TGTGCCTGGGGACAGGGATATGGCTACACCTTC	CAWGQGYGYTF
.	TRBJ1-5	.	TRBV5-1	TGCGCCAGCAGCTTGGATATTAGTCAGCCCCAGCATTTT	CASSLDISQPQHF
.	TRBJ1-1	.	TRBV18	TGTGCCAGCTCACCTCTGGAGAGAGTCACTGAAGCTTTCTTT	CASSPLERVTEAFF
.	TRBJ1-2	.	TRBV6-5	TGTGCCAGCAGTTACTCGGCGACGGGACCGGGCTATGGCTACACCTTC	CASSYSATGPGYGYTF
.	TRBJ2-2	.	TRBV18	TGTGCCAGCTCACCGGCGGGGGCCACCGGGGAGCTGTTTTTT	CASSPAGATGELFF
.	TRBJ1-1	.	TRBV10-3	TGTGCCATCAGTGAGTCGGACCCTTGGAGGAAACGGAACACTGAAGCTTTCTTT	CAISESDPWRKRNTEAFF
.	TRBJ2-7	TRBD2	TRBV6-5	TGTGCCAGCAGACTCGGACTAGGACCGGGCGAGCAGTACTTC	CASRLGLGPGEQYF
.	TRBJ1-3	TRBD1	TRBV5-1	TGCGCCAGCAGCTCCGGGACAGCTGGAAACACCATATATTTT	CASSSGTAGNTIYF
once	TRBJ2-1	.	TRBV19	TGTGCCAGTAGTATATTAATGGGACTGCACAATGAGCAGTTCTTC	CASSILMGLHNEQFF
.	TRBJ2-1	.	TRBV7-9	TGTGCCAGCAGCTTAGTCTCGAATGGTGAGCAGTTCTTC	CASSLVSNGEQFF
.	TRBJ2-2	TRBD2	TRBV3-1/TRBV3-2	TGTGCCAGCAGCAGCATAACATGGACCGCGGGGGGCCCCGGGGAGCTGTTTTTT	CASSSITWTAGGPGELFF
.	TRBJ2-5	.	TRBV3-1/TRBV3-2	TGTGCCAGCAGCCTCGAGAGGGAGACCCAGTACTTC	CASSLERETQYF
.	TRBJ2-7	.	TRBV10-2	TGCGCCAGCAGTGGAGTGCGCGAGCAGTACTTC	CASSGVREQYF